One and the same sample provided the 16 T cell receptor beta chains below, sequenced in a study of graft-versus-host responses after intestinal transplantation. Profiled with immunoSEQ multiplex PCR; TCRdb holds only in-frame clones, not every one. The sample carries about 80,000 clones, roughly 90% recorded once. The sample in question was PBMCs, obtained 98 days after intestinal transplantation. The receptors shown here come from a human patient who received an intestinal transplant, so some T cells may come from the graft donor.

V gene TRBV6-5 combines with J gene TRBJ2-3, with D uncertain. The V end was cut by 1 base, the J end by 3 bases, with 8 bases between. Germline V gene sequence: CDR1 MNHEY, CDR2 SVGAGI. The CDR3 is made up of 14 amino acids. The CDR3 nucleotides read TGTGCCAGCAGTTACTGGGTAGGGACAGATACGCAGTATTTT. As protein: CASSYWVGTDTQYF.

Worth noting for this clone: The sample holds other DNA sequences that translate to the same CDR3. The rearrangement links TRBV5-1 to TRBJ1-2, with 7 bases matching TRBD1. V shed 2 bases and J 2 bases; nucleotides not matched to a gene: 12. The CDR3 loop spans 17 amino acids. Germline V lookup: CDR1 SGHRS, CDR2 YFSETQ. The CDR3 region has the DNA TGCGCCAGCAGCTTCCGTCAGACAGGGCCCCTCAACTATGGCTACACCTTC. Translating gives CASSFRQTGPLNYGYTF.

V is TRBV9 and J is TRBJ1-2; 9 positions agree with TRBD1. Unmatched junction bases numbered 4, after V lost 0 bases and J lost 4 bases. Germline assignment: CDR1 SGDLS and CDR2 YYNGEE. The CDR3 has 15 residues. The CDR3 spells CASSVGTGGLYGYTF. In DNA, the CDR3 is TGTGCCAGCAGCGTAGGCACAGGGGGCCTCTATGGCTACACCTTC.

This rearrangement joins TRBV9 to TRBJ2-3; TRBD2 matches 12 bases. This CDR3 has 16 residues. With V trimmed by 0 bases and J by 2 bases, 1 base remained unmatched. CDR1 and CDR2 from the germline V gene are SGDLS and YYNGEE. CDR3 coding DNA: TGTGCCAGCAGCGTAGGGACTAGCGGGAACACAGATACGCAGTATTTT. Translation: CASSVGTSGNTDTQYF.

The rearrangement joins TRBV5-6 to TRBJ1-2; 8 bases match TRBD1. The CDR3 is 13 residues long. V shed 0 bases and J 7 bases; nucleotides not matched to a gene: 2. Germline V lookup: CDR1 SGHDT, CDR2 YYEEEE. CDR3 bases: TGTGCCAGCAGCTTGGGCACAGGGGGTGGCTACACCTTC. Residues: CASSLGTGGGYTF.

This CDR3 is CASSMGGIQETQYF. The DNA of the CDR3 is TGTGCCAGTAGTATGGGGGGGATTCAAGAGACCCAGTACTTC. The rearrangement joins TRBV19 to TRBJ2-5; 7 positions agree with TRBD2. Germline-derived CDR1 and CDR2 are LNHDA and SQIVND (reference sequence). CDR3 length: 14 residues. The V segment lost 3 bases and the J segment 2 bases; nucleotides outside the gene matches: 3.

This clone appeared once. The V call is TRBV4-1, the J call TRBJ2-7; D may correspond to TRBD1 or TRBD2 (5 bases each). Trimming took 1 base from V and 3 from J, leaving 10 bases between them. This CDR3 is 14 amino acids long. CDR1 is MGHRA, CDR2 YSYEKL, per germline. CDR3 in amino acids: CASSQAGRHYEQYF. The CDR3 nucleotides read TGCGCCAGCAGCCAAGCGGGACGGCACTACGAGCAGTACTTC.

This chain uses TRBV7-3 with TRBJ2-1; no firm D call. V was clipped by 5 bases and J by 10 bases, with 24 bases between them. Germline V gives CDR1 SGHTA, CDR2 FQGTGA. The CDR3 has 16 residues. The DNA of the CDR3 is TGTGCCAGCAGCCCTACCGGGCCAAAGGCGGTCGGGGAGCAGTTCTTC. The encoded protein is CASSPTGPKAVGEQFF.

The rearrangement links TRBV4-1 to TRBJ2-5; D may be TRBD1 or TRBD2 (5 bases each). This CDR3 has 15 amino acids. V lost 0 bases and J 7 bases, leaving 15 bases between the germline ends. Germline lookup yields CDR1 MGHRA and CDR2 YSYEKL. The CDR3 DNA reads TGCGCCAGCAGCCAAGATCACTCCGGGGCGGGGACCCAGTACTTC. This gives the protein CASSQDHSGAGTQYF.

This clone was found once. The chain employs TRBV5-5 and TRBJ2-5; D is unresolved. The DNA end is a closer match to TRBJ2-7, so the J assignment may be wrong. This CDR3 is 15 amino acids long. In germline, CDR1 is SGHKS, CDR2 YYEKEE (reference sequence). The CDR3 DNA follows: TGTGCCAGCAGCTTGCTTGGATCTAGAGGTAACGAGCAGTACTTC. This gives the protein CASSLLGSRGNEQYF.

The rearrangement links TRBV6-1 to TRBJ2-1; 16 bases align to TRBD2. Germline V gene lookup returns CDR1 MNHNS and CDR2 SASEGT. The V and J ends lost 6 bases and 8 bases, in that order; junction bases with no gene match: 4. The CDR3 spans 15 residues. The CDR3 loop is CASRTGLAGGDEQFF. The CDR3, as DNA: TGTGCCAGCAGGACGGGACTAGCGGGGGGGGATGAGCAGTTCTTC.

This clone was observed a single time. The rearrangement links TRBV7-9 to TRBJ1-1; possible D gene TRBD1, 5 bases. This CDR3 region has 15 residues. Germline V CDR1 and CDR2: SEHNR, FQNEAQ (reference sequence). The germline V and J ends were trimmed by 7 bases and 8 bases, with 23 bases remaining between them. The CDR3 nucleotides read TGTGCCAGCACCCACTCGGAAATGGGGGGACCCGAAGCTTTCTTT. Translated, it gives CASTHSEMGGPEAFF. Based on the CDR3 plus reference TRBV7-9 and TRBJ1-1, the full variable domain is DTGVSQNPRHKITKRGQNVTFRCDPISEHNRLYWYRQTLGQGPEFLTYFQNEAQLEKSRLLSDRFSAERPKGSFSTLEIQRTEQGDSAMYLCASTHSEMGGPEAFFGQGTRLTVV.

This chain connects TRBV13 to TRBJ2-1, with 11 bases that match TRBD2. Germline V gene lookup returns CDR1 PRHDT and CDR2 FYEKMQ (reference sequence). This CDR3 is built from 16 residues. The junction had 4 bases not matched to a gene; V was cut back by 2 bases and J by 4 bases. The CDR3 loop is CASSLTGTSGYNEQFF. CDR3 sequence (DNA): TGTGCCAGCAGCTTAACCGGGACTAGCGGTTACAATGAGCAGTTCTTC.

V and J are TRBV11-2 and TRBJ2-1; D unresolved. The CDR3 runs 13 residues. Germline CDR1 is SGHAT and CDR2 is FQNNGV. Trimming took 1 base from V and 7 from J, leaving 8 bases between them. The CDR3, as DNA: TGTGCCAGCAGCTTAGGCCAGATAAATGAGCAGTTCTTC. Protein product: CASSLGQINEQFF.

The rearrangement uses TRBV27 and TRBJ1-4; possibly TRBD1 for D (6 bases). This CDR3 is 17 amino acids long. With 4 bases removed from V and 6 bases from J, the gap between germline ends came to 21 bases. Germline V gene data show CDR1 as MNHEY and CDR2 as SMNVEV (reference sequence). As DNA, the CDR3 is TGTGCCAGCAGTTACCCTCTCCCGGCACAGGGTTATGAAAAACTGTTTTTT. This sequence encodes CASSYPLPAQGYEKLFF.

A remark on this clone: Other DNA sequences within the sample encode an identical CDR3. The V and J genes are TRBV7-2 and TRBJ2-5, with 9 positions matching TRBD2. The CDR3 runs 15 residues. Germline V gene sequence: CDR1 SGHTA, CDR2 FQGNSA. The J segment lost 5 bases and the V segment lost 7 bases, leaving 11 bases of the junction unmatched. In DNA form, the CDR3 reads TGTGCCAGCACCCTACTGGCGGGGGGGCCGGAGACCCAGTACTTC. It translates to CASTLLAGGPETQYF.